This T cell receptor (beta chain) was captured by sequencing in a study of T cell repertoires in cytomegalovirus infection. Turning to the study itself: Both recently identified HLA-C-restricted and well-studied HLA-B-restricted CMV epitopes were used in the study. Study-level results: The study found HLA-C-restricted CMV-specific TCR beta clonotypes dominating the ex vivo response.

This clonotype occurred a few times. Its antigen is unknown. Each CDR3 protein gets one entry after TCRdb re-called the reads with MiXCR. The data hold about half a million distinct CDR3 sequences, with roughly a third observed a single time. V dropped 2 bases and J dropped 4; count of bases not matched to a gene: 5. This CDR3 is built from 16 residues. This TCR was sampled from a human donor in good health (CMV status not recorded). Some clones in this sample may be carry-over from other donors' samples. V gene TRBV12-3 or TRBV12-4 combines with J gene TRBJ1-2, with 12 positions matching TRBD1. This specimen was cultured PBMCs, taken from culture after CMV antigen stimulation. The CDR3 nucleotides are TGTGCCAGCAGTTTAAGCGGGACAGGGGGCGTCTATGGCTACACCTTC. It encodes CASSLSGTGGVYGYTF.